The present T cell receptor (beta chain) was sequenced within a study of identical twins. CDR3 length: 15 residues. V lost 7 bases to trimming and J lost 1 base; unmatched junction nucleotides: 4. TCRdb passed the 5' RACE reads through MiXCR, listing each CDR3 protein once. This table holds roughly 750,000 distinct CDR3 sequences, about 20% found once. This clonotype was seen only a few times. The sample also formed part of further work on T cells expressing NK-cell markers. That publication notes: Seven of the eight sequenced donors were HCMV-seropositive; one was seronegative.

The V call is TRBV12-3 or TRBV12-4, the J call TRBJ2-1; TRBD1 agrees at 10 bases. The TCR comes from a woman aged 18-29 years in good health. Sequenced material: PBMCs. CDR3: CASTTDRGSYNEQFF. CDR3 DNA sequence: TGTGCCAGCACCACGGACAGGGGGTCCTACAATGAGCAGTTCTTC.